The rows below give T cell receptor beta chains drawn from one sample of a study of technical replicates of blood from several donors. The table came from immunoSEQ multiplex PCR; TCRdb's copy has only in-frame clones and leaves some out. Among approximately 85,000 clones, 85% to 95% were seen once, and the ten largest hold approximately 0.26%. The sequenced sample was T cells isolated from PBMCs. The receptors shown here come from a human donor in good health. Both conserved end residues are part of each CDR3. The D gene is left open where the match is weak. Clone size is given for some rows only: seen once, a few or many times, or a class if the clone is expanded.

TRBJ1-2 | . | TRBV6-5 | . | TGTGCCAGCAGTTACCCAGGGTACTATGGCTACACCTTC | CASSYPGYYGYTF
TRBJ2-2 | . | TRBV27 | TRBD2 | TGTGCCAGCAGTCACCTAGCGGGGGCAAACACCGGGGAGCTGTTTTTT | CASSHLAGANTGELFF
TRBJ2-5 | . | TRBV7-8 | TRBD2 | TGTGCCAGCATCAGGGGACTAGGGAACCAAGAGACCCAGTACTTC | CASIRGLGNQETQYF
TRBJ1-4 | . | TRBV5-1 | TRBD1 | TGCGCCAGCAGCTTGCAAGGACAGGGGGCTGACGAAAAACTGTTTTTT | CASSLQGQGADEKLFF
TRBJ1-2 | once | TRBV6-5 | TRBD1 | TGTGCCAGCAGTTTTAGACAGGGGGCTAACTATGGCTACACCTTC | CASSFRQGANYGYTF
TRBJ1-2 | . | TRBV28 | TRBD1 | TGTGCCAGCAGTTCCGGGGGGACCGGGACAGGTCTTAGCTATGGCTACACCTTC | CASSSGGTGTGLSYGYTF
TRBJ1-2 | . | TRBV14 | TRBD1 | TGTGCCAGCAGCCATACAGGGGTTCATGGCTACACCTTC | CASSHTGVHGYTF
TRBJ2-7 | . | TRBV2 | . | TGTGCCAGCAGTGAAGTACCCCCCGCGGCGGGCGCCCTTTACGAGCAGTACTTC | CASSEVPPAAGALYEQYF
TRBJ2-4 | . | TRBV27 | . | TGTGCCAGCAGGACAGGGAGGTTGGGGGAAAACATTCAGTACTTC | CASRTGRLGENIQYF
TRBJ1-1 | . | TRBV4-1 | TRBD1 | TGCGCCAGCAGCCCCAGGGGGGCGAATACTGAAGCTTTCTTT | CASSPRGANTEAFF
TRBJ2-7 | once | TRBV5-6 | TRBD2 | TGTGCCAGCAGCTCCTCTACTAGCGGGGGACCCCGCATTTTCTCCGAGCAGTACTTC | CASSSSTSGGPRIFSEQYF
TRBJ1-2 | . | TRBV5-1 | TRBD1 | TGCGCCAGCAGCTGGACAGGGGCAAACTATGGCTACACCTTC | CASSWTGANYGYTF
TRBJ1-2 | . | TRBV29-1 | TRBD1 | TGCAGCGTCCGATGGACAGGGGCCCCTTATGGCTACACCTTC | CSVRWTGAPYGYTF
TRBJ1-2 | . | TRBV28 | . | TGTGCCAGCAGTTTATGGACAGCGGGTAGGGATGGCTACACCTTC | CASSLWTAGRDGYTF
TRBJ1-5 | . | TRBV28 | . | TGTGCCAGTGGAGGGGTCGACAATCAGCCCCAGCATTTT | CASGGVDNQPQHF
TRBJ2-1 | . | TRBV7-3 | . | TGTGCCAGCAGCGCGCAGGGGACATCCTACAATGAGCAGTTCTTC | CASSAQGTSYNEQFF
TRBJ2-7 | few | TRBV29-1 | TRBD1 | TGCAGCGTCAGAACCGGGACAGGGGGGAACGAGCAGTACTTC | CSVRTGTGGNEQYF
TRBJ2-3 | . | TRBV6-5 | . | TGTGCCAGCAGCCGGGGAACAGATACGCAGTATTTT | CASSRGTDTQYF
TRBJ1-3 | few | TRBV7-9 | . | TGTGCCAGCAGCCCGACGATCGGGGCTGGAAACACCATATATTTT | CASSPTIGAGNTIYF
TRBJ2-3 | . | TRBV30 | . | TGTGCCTGGAGTACAAGATATACGCAGTATTTT | CAWSTRYTQYF
TRBJ2-2 | once | TRBV5-6 | TRBD1 | TGTGCCAGCAGCTCCCACAGGGGTTCGTACACCGGGGAGCTGTTTTTT | CASSSHRGSYTGELFF
TRBJ2-2 | . | TRBV30 | . | TGTGCCTGGAGTGCCCCCTATGGGGCAGGCGGGGAGCTGTTTTTT | CAWSAPYGAGGELFF
TRBJ1-5 | . | TRBV27 | . | TGTGCCAGCAGTTTTAGGAGCGGTAGCAATCAGCCCCAGCATTTT | CASSFRSGSNQPQHF
TRBJ2-5 | . | TRBV4-1 | TRBD2 | TGCGCCAGCAGCCAAGATATAATGGCGGCGGGGGGGCTTCCGATGAGAGAGACCCAGTACTTC | CASSQDIMAAGGLPMRETQYF
TRBJ1-2 | . | TRBV27 | TRBD1 | TGTGCCAGCAGTCAGACGACAGGGTCTAACTATGGCTACACCTTC | CASSQTTGSNYGYTF
TRBJ1-3 | once | TRBV7-9 | . | TGTGCCAGCAGCGGCAGCGGGGGGTCCTCTGGAAACACCATATATTTT | CASSGSGGSSGNTIYF
TRBJ1-4 | . | TRBV25-1 | TRBD1 | TGTGCCAGCACCTCCACAGGGGTGGCGAGGAAAAGGGGAAAACTGTTTTTT | CASTSTGVARKRGKLFF
TRBJ1-5 | . | TRBV5-1 | . | TGCGCCAGCAGCTTAGCGGGCCAGGGTCAGCCCCAGCATTTT | CASSLAGQGQPQHF
TRBJ2-1 | . | TRBV6-6 | . | TGTGCCAGCAGGTTCTCAGGGTTAAGTTCCTACAATGAGCAGTTCTTC | CASRFSGLSSYNEQFF
TRBJ1-1 | . | TRBV6-6 | TRBD1 | TGTGCCAGCAGCCAGACAGGGGGTGGAACTGAAGCTTTCTTT | CASSQTGGGTEAFF
TRBJ1-4 | . | TRBV23-1 | . | TGCGCCAGCAGCCGTGGTATAAACAGGGATTCAACTAATGAAAAACTGTTTTTT | CASSRGINRDSTNEKLFF
TRBJ2-5 | . | TRBV30 | TRBD1 | TGTGCCTGGAGTGTACTTACAGGGGGGACCCAGTACTTC | CAWSVLTGGTQYF
TRBJ1-1 | . | TRBV29-1 | TRBD1 | TGCAGCGTTGGACAGGGGGGGACTGAAGCTTTCTTT | CSVGQGGTEAFF
TRBJ2-1 | . | TRBV10-2 | TRBD2 | TGCGCCAGTCAACTAGCGAGAACTGTCAATGAGCAGTTCTTC | CASQLARTVNEQFF
TRBJ2-7 | . | TRBV27 | TRBD1 | TGTGCCAGCAGCCCAGACAGGGGATACGAGCAGTACTTC | CASSPDRGYEQYF
TRBJ2-7 | . | TRBV10-1 | . | TGCGCCAGCAGTGATAGTACAGGTCCCTCCGAGCAGTACTTC | CASSDSTGPSEQYF
TRBJ2-7 | . | TRBV7-9 | TRBD1 | TGTGCCAGCAGCTCCCAGACAGGGACCGAGCAGTACTTC | CASSSQTGTEQYF
TRBJ1-1 | . | TRBV29-1 | TRBD1 | TGCAGCGTCAGGGGGGTACGGGCTGAAGCTTTCTTT | CSVRGVRAEAFF
TRBJ1-1 | . | TRBV7-9 | . | TGTGCCAGCAGCTTAGCGCACGCAGGTAACACTGAAGCTTTCTTT | CASSLAHAGNTEAFF
TRBJ2-4 | . | TRBV5-1 | TRBD1 | TGCGCCAGCAGTCCGACAGGGGCCAAAAACATTCAGTACTTC | CASSPTGAKNIQYF
TRBJ1-6 | . | TRBV6-5 | TRBD1 | TGTGCCAGCAGTTACTCGCAGGGGGGATATAATTCACCCCTCCACTTT | CASSYSQGGYNSPLHF
TRBJ2-2 | . | TRBV25-1 | TRBD1 | TGTGCCAGCAGTGGAACAATAGGGACAGGGACGAACACCGGGGAGCTGTTTTTT | CASSGTIGTGTNTGELFF
TRBJ2-1 | . | TRBV7-2 | . | TGTGCCAGCAGCTTAAGTCCGGTTCTCTACAATGAGCAGTTCTTC | CASSLSPVLYNEQFF
TRBJ2-1 | . | TRBV7-3 | TRBD2 | TGTGCCAGCAGTCTAGGAGCGGGGGGGCACAATGAGCAGTTCTTC | CASSLGAGGHNEQFF
TRBJ2-5 | . | TRBV6-5 | . | TGTGCCAGCAGTTACTCCGCAGGGATCCGCGAGACCCAGTACTTC | CASSYSAGIRETQYF
TRBJ2-7 | . | TRBV5-1 | . | TGCGCCAGCAGCTACGGGAGTCAGGCCTACTACGAGCAGTACTTC | CASSYGSQAYYEQYF
TRBJ1-1 | . | TRBV28 | . | TGTGCCAGCGGCAACCCGGGACTGGGAAACACTGAAGCTTTCTTT | CASGNPGLGNTEAFF
TRBJ2-4 | . | TRBV14 | TRBD2 | TGTGCCAGCAGCCAGGTTCACGGGGGGAGAAACATTCAGTACTTC | CASSQVHGGRNIQYF
TRBJ2-1 | . | TRBV19 | . | TGTGCCAGTAGTATCGGTAGCGTAGGTCAGAATGAGCAGTTCTTC | CASSIGSVGQNEQFF
TRBJ1-1 | . | TRBV7-2 | . | TGTGCCAGCAGCCTATTAGGGGTCCTGTCAGTGAACACTGAAGCTTTCTTT | CASSLLGVLSVNTEAFF
TRBJ1-4 | . | TRBV6-1 | . | TGTGCCAGCAGTTTACAGCAGACCAAGGAAAAACTGTTTTTT | CASSLQQTKEKLFF
TRBJ1-5 | . | TRBV2 | . | TGTGCCAGCAGTGACGTGGCACTAAATCAGCCCCAGCATTTT | CASSDVALNQPQHF
TRBJ1-1 | . | TRBV19 | TRBD1 | TGTGCCAGTAATGGCGGGACAGGAGTTACTGAAGCTTTCTTT | CASNGGTGVTEAFF
TRBJ1-1 | . | TRBV28 | . | TGTGCCAGCAGTTTATCACAGGGAGAAGCTTTCTTT | CASSLSQGEAFF
TRBJ2-7 | . | TRBV5-6 | . | TGTGCCAGCGCGTCGGGGTATTACGAGCAGTACTTC | CASASGYYEQYF